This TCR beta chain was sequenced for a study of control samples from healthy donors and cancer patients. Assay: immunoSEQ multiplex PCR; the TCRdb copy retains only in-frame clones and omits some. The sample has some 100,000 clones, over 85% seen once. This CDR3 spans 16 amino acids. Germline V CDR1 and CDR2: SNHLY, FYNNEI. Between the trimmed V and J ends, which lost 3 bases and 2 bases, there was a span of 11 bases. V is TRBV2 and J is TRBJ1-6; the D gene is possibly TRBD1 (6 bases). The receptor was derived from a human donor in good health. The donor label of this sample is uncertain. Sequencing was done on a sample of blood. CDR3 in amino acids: CASSDRRGTYNSPLHF. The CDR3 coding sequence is TGTGCCAGCAGTGATCGTAGGGGGACCTATAATTCACCCCTCCACTTT.